The 19 T cell receptor beta chains presented below share a single source sample, sequenced in a study of blood T cell repertoires in COVID-19. The assay was immunoSEQ multiplex PCR, and TCRdb's table has in-frame clones only and misses some. The sample lists around 100,000 clones, roughly 90% occurring once. Sequences were obtained from peripheral blood. The receptors were sampled from a man aged 50 to 59 with active COVID-19.

J is TRBJ1-3 and V is TRBV11-3; D gene ambiguous. The CDR3 is made up of 15 amino acids. Germline V gene sequence: CDR1 SGHNT, CDR2 YENEEA. Between the trimmed V and J ends, which lost 3 bases and 0 bases, there was a span of 9 bases. The CDR3 loop is CASSFGLNSGNTIYF. CDR3 nucleotide sequence: TGTGCCAGCAGCTTTGGACTGAACTCTGGAAACACCATATATTTT.

This clone was recorded a few times. This chain connects TRBV19 to TRBJ1-1; perhaps TRBD1 as D (5 bases). V lost 5 bases and J 2 bases, leaving 6 bases between the germline ends. CDR3 length: 12 residues. Germline V gives CDR1 LNHDA, CDR2 SQIVND (reference sequence). The CDR3 sequence is CASSGANTEAFF. The CDR3 DNA sequence: TGTGCCAGTAGTGGGGCTAACACTGAAGCTTTCTTT.

This chain links TRBV19 with TRBJ2-3; D possibly corresponds to TRBD1 (5 bases). Trimming took 3 bases from V and 10 from J, leaving 11 bases between them. Germline V gives CDR1 LNHDA, CDR2 SQIVND (reference sequence). The CDR3 is 12 amino acids. The CDR3 region is CASSIGARSQYF. CDR3 nucleotide sequence: TGTGCCAGTAGTATTGGGGCTCGATCGCAGTATTTT.

The chain combines TRBV11-2 with TRBJ1-5; no clear D gene. Looked up from germline, CDR1 is SGHAT and CDR2 is FQNNGV. This CDR3 has 13 amino acids. V lost 5 bases, J lost 0 bases, and 5 bases lay in between. CDR3 nucleotides: TGTGCCAGCAGCATTAATAGCAATCAGCCCCAGCATTTT. Translating it yields CASSINSNQPQHF.

The rearrangement joins TRBV7-3 to TRBJ2-3; D may be TRBD2 (6 bases). The ends were cut back, 1 base at V and 5 bases at J, with 10 bases in the middle. Germline V gene lookup returns CDR1 SGHTA and CDR2 FQGTGA. The CDR3 is 14 amino acids. Here the CDR3 DNA reads TGTGCCAGCAGCTTAAGCGGGGCTGTAGATACGCAGTATTTT. Its protein is CASSLSGAVDTQYF.

This sequence joins TRBV6-5 and TRBJ2-7; tentative D call: TRBD2 (6 bases). Germline CDR1 and CDR2: MNHEY and SVGAGI. The CDR3 loop spans 14 amino acids. The germline V and J ends were trimmed by 6 bases and 3 bases, with 15 bases remaining between them. The CDR3 DNA reads TGTGCCAGCAGCCAACGGAGGGGTAGCTACGAGCAGTACGTC. Encoded protein: CASSQRRGSYEQYV.

This rearrangement joins TRBV6-5 to TRBJ2-1; D gene uncertain. CDR1 MNHEY and CDR2 SVGAGI come from the germline V gene. The CDR3 length is 10 residues. Trimming pared 6 bases from V and 12 bases from J, leaving 9 bases between. The CDR3 coding sequence is TGTGCCAGCAGCCACCGAGGGCAGTTCTTC. Encoded protein: CASSHRGQFF.

The V call is TRBV12-2, the J call TRBJ2-7; TRBD2, the table's D call, lacks a check against the DNA. TRBV12-2 is assigned pseudogene status. This CDR3 comprises 17 residues. CDR3 protein: CASRLALLAGSSYEQYV. CDR3 in DNA: TGTGCAAGTCGCTTAGCACTTCTAGCGGGAAGCTCCTACGAGCAGTACGTC.

The CDR3 region is CASSLSGTTLYEQYV. The CDR3 DNA sequence: TGTGCCAGCAGCCTATCCGGGACTACCCTCTACGAGCAGTACGTC. This chain connects TRBV3-1 (or the pseudogene TRBV3-2) to TRBJ2-7, with TRBD2 identical over 7 bases. CDR1 is LGHDT, CDR2 YNNKEL, per germline (reference sequence). The CDR3 sequence is 15 residues long. V trimming: 4 bases; J trimming: 3 bases; junction bases outside the gene matches: 9.

Worth noting for this clone: Sequence at one end of the junction differs from germline and may be a read error. The V call is TRBV11-3, the J call TRBJ2-1; D is unclear. Per germline, CDR1 SGHNT and CDR2 YENEEA. The CDR3 covers 13 residues. This CDR3 is CASSLFSYNEQFF. The CDR3 DNA sequence: TGTGCCAGCAGCCTATTCTCCTATAATGAGCAGTTCTTC.

The chain recombines TRBV2 with TRBJ1-1; D possibly corresponds to TRBD1 (5 bases). This CDR3 is built from 16 residues. V was cut by 3 bases and J by 1 base, with 15 bases left in between. Per germline, CDR1 SNHLY and CDR2 FYNNEI. The CDR3 sequence: CASSDWAGYTNTEAFF. In DNA, the CDR3 is TGTGCCAGCAGTGATTGGGCAGGGTACACGAACACTGAAGCTTTCTTT.

This chain connects TRBV7-8 to TRBJ2-1, with 8 bases that match TRBD2. The V and J ends lost 7 bases and 6 bases, in that order; junction bases with no gene match: 17. The CDR3 runs 17 residues. Germline V gene data show CDR1 as SGHVS and CDR2 as FQNEAQ. This CDR3 is CASTPLVMAGGRNEQFF. DNA for the CDR3: TGTGCCAGCACCCCCTTAGTTATGGCGGGAGGTCGCAATGAGCAGTTCTTC.

This chain links TRBV2 with TRBJ1-1, with 7 bases identical to TRBD1. The germline CDR1 and CDR2 sequences are SNHLY and FYNNEI. This CDR3 contains 12 residues. Trimming cost V 4 bases and J 6 bases; bases outside gene matches: 2. This chain's CDR3 is CASSGQGAEAFF. The CDR3 nucleotides are TGTGCCAGCAGTGGCCAGGGGGCTGAAGCTTTCTTT.

This chain connects TRBV7-8 to TRBJ2-7; possible D gene TRBD2, 6 bases. The CDR3 spans 15 residues. V lost 5 bases and J 0 bases, leaving 14 bases between the germline ends. From germline, CDR1 is SGHVS and CDR2 FQNEAQ. The CDR3 DNA follows: TGTGCCAGCAGCGGCGTTGCGGGGCCCTCCTACGAGCAGTACGTC. This encodes CASSGVAGPSYEQYV.

The chain joins TRBV27 to TRBJ2-5, with a possible D match to TRBD2 (7 bases). The CDR3 has 15 residues. Germline loops: CDR1 MNHEY, CDR2 SMNVEV (reference sequence). Deletions cut 5 bases from V and 9 bases from J, with 22 bases between. This CDR3 is CASSPSGPGGLAQYF. CDR3 nucleotide sequence: TGTGCCAGCAGTCCTTCCGGACCGGGGGGCCTTGCCCAGTACTTC.

V and J are TRBV18 and TRBJ2-2; 9 bases agree with TRBD1. The CDR3 totals 15 residues. Trimming at V came to 3 bases and at J to 3 bases, leaving 2 bases not matched to a gene. Germline V gene sequence: CDR1 KGHSH, CDR2 LQKENI. CDR3 loop: CASSPRTGDTGELFF. DNA of the CDR3: TGTGCCAGCTCACCCCGGACAGGGGACACCGGGGAGCTGTTTTTT.

This rearrangement joins TRBV27 to TRBJ2-7; 7 bases are shared with TRBD1. CDR3 size: 14 residues. Germline assignment: CDR1 MNHEY and CDR2 SMNVEV (reference sequence). Trimming removed 6 bases from V and 4 bases from J; junction bases left unmatched: 9. This chain's CDR3 is CASSYTGTAYEQYF. CDR3 nucleotide sequence: TGTGCCAGCAGCTACACCGGGACAGCTTACGAGCAGTACTTC.

The CDR3 protein is CSASLTSGGSTDTQYF. The CDR3 DNA follows: TGCAGTGCAAGTCTGACTAGCGGGGGGAGCACAGATACGCAGTATTTT. The gene calls are TRBV20-1 and TRBJ2-3, with 13 bases aligning to TRBD2. Germline-derived CDR1 and CDR2 are DFQATT and SNEGSKA (reference sequence). The CDR3 has 16 amino acids. V dropped 6 bases and J dropped 0; count of bases not matched to a gene: 6.

The chain recombines TRBV19 with TRBJ2-1; 8 positions agree with TRBD2. V was pared by 1 base and J by 0 bases, with 11 bases of the junction left unmatched. The germline V gene encodes CDR1 LNHDA and CDR2 SQIVND (reference sequence). CDR3 length: 19 amino acids. DNA for the CDR3: TGTGCCAGTAGTATAGGGGCCTTCAGCGGGAGAGGCTCCTACAATGAGCAGTTCTTC. Protein product: CASSIGAFSGRGSYNEQFF.